Shown below are 4 T cell receptor beta chains from a single sample sequenced in a study of blood T cell repertoires in COVID-19. Only in-frame clones appear in the TCRdb table, and some are missing; sequencing was by immunoSEQ multiplex PCR. The table lists some 80,000 clones, more than 75% of them singletons. Sequencing was done on a sample of peripheral blood. These receptors all come from a man older than 75 with active or convalescent COVID-19.

This clone was detected a few times. The chain joins TRBV6-1 to TRBJ2-5, with TRBD1 as a possible D gene (6 bases). The CDR3 is 14 amino acids. Trimming removed 3 bases from V and 2 bases from J, with 10 bases in between. Per germline, CDR1 MNHNS and CDR2 SASEGT. In nucleotides, the CDR3 is TGTGCCAGCAGTGACCCGGACAGACAAGAGACCCAGTACTTC. Translating gives CASSDPDRQETQYF.

This chain links TRBV9 with TRBJ2-3; 7 positions match TRBD1. Trimming cost V 0 bases and J 0 bases; bases outside gene matches: 4. Germline V CDR1 and CDR2: SGDLS, YYNGEE. CDR3 size: 16 residues. The CDR3 DNA follows: TGTGCCAGCAGCGTAGCGGGGACAGCTAGCACAGATACGCAGTATTTT. Its translation: CASSVAGTASTDTQYF. Together with reference TRBV9 and TRBJ2-3, the CDR3 gives the full variable domain: DSGVTQTPKHLITATGQRVTLRCSPRSGDLSVYWYQQSLDQGLQFLIQYYNGEERAKGNILERFSAQQFPDLHSELNLSSLELGDSALYFCASSVAGTASTDTQYFGPGTRLTVL.

This clone showed up just once. The chain has TRBV6-5 and TRBJ2-1; the D is unclear. This CDR3 comprises 15 residues. V lost 5 bases to trimming and J lost 2 bases, with 13 bases between them. Germline CDR1 reads MNHEY; CDR2 reads SVGAGI. The CDR3 protein is CASSRDTEAYNEQFF. CDR3 coding DNA: TGTGCCAGCAGTCGTGACACCGAAGCCTACAATGAGCAGTTCTTC.

CDR3 nucleotide sequence: TGTGCCAGTAGTCCTACAGGGATGACAAGTTACACTGAAGCTTTCTTT. This codes for CASSPTGMTSYTEAFF. The chain combines TRBV19 with TRBJ1-1; tentative D call: TRBD1 (6 bases). V gave up 5 bases and J gave up 3 bases, with 19 bases separating them. There are 16 residues in the CDR3. Germline V gives CDR1 LNHDA, CDR2 SQIVND (reference sequence).